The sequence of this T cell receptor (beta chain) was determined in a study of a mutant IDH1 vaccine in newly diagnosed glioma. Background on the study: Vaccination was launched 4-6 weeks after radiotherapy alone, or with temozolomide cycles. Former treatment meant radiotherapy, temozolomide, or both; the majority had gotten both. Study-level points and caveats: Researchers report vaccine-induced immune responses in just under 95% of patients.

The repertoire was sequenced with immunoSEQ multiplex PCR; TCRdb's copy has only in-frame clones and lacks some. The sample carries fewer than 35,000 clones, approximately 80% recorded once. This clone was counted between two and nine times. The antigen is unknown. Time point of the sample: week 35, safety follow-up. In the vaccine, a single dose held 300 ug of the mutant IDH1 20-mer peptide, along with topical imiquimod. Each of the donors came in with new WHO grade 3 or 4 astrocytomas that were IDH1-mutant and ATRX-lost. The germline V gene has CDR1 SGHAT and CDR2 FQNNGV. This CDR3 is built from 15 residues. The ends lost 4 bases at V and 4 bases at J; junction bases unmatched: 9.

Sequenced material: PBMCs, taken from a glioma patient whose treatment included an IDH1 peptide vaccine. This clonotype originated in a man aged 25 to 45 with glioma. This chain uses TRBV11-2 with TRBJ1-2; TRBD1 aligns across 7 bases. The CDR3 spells CASSSLQGSGYGYTF. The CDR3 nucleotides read TGTGCCAGCAGCTCGTTACAGGGGAGCGGCTATGGCTACACCTTC.